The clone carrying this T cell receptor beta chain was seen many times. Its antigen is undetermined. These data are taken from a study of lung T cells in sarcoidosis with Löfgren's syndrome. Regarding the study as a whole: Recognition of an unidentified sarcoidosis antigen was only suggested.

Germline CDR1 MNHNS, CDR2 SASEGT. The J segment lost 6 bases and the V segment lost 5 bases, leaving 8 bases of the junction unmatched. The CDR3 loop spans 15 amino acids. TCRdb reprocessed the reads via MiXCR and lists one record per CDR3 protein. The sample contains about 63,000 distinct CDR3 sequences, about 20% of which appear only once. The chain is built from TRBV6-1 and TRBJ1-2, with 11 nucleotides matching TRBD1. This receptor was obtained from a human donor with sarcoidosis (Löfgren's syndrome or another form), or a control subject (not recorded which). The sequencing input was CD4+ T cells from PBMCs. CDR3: CASSHPGQGENGYTF. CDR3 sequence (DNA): TGTGCCAGCAGTCACCCGGGACAGGGGGAAAATGGCTACACCTTC.